This T cell receptor (beta chain) was sequenced for a study of T cell changes during pregnancy in multiple sclerosis. This table comes from immunoSEQ multiplex PCR, and its TCRdb copy is limited to in-frame clones, with some not included. The sample has 81,000 or so clones; around 93% are singletons. The material was PBMCs, obtained in the first trimester of pregnancy. The receptor's source is a female donor in good health, serving as a control in a pregnancy study. Some clones in this sample may be carry-over from other donors' samples.

CDR3 residues: CASLGLAGVDTQYF. Here the CDR3 DNA reads TGTGCCAGCTTGGGACTAGCGGGAGTCGATACGCAGTATTTT. V gene TRBV5-6 combines with J gene TRBJ2-3; 14 nucleotides agree with TRBD2. The CDR3 is 14 residues long. The J segment lost 6 bases and the V segment lost 7 bases, leaving 4 bases of the junction unmatched. In germline, CDR1 is SGHDT, CDR2 YYEEEE.